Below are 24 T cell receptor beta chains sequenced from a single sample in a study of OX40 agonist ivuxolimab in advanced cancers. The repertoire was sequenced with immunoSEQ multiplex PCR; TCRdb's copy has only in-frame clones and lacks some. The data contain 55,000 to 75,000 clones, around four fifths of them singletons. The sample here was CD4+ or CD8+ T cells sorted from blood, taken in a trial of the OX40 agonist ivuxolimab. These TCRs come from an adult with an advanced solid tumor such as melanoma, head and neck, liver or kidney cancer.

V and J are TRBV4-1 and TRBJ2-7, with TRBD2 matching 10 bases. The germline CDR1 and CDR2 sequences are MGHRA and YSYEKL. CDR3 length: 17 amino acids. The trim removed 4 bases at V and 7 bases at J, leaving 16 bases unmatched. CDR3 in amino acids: CASSPSSPAGGRWEQYF. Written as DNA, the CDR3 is TGCGCCAGCAGCCCCTCCTCTCCAGCGGGAGGGCGGTGGGAGCAGTACTTC.

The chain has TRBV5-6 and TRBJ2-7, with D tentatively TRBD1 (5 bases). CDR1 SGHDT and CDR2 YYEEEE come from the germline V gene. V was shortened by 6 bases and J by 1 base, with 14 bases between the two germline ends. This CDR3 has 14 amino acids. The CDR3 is CASTPWGGSYEQYF. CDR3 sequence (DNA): TGTGCCAGCACCCCGTGGGGCGGATCCTACGAGCAGTACTTC. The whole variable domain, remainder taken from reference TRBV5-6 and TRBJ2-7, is DAGVTQSPTHLIKTRGQQVTLRCSPKSGHDTVSWYQQALGQGPQFIFQYYEEEERQRGNFPDRFSGHQFPNYSSELNVNALLLGDSALYLCASTPWGGSYEQYFGPGTRLTVT.

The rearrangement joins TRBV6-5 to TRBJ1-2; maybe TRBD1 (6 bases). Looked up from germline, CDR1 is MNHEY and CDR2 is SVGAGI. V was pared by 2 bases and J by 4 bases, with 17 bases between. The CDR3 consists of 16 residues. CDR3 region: CASSYRAEGGFYGYTF. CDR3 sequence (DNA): TGTGCCAGCAGTTACCGAGCGGAGGGGGGGTTCTATGGCTACACCTTC.

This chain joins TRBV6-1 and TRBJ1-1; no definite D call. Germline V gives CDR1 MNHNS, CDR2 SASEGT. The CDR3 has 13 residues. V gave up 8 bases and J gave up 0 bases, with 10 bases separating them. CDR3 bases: TGTGCCAGCGGAGACCAGATGAACACTGAAGCTTTCTTT. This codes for CASGDQMNTEAFF.

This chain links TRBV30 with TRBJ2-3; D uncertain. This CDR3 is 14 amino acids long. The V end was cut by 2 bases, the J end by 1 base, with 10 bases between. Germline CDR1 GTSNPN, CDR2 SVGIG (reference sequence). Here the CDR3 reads CAWSRNTGTDTQYF. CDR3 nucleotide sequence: TGTGCCTGGAGTAGGAACACCGGCACAGATACGCAGTATTTT.

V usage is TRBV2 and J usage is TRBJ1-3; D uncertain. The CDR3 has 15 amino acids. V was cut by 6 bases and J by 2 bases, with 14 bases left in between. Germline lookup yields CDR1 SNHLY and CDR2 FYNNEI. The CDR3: CASSPTGSAGNTIYF. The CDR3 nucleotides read TGTGCCAGCAGCCCCACGGGGTCCGCTGGAAACACCATATATTTT.

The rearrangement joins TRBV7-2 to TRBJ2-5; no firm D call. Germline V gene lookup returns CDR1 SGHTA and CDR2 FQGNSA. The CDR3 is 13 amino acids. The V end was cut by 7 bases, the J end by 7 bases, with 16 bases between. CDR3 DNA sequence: TGTGCCAGCACTCAGAAACTACTTGGGACCCAGTACTTC. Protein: CASTQKLLGTQYF.

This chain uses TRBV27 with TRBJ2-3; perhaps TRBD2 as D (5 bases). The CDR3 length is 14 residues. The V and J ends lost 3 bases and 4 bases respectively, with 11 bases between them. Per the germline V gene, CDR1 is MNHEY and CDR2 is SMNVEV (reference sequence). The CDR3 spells CASSFRGRSDTQYF. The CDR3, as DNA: TGTGCCAGCAGTTTCCGGGGAAGGTCAGATACGCAGTATTTT.

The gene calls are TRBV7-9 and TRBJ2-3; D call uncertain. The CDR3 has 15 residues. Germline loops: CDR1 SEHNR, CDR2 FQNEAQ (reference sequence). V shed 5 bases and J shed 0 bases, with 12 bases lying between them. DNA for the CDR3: TGTGCCAGCAGCGCCAGGCGCGGTAGCACAGATACGCAGTATTTT. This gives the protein CASSARRGSTDTQYF.

This CDR3 reads CASSHTPAAASGGSSYNEQFF. The CDR3 DNA reads as TGTGCCAGCAGCCATACCCCCGCCGCCGCTAGCGGGGGCTCAAGCTACAATGAGCAGTTCTTC. V gene TRBV21-1 combines with J gene TRBJ2-1; the D call in the table, TRBD2, was not verified against the DNA. TRBV21-1 is described as a pseudogene. The CDR3 contains 21 residues.

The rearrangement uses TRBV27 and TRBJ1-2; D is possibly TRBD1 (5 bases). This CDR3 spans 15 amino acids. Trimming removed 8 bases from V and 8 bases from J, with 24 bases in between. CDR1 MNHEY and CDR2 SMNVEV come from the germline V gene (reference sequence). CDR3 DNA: TGTGCCAGCCATCCAGTAGGGGTTTACTATGCGGGCTACACCTTC. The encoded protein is CASHPVGVYYAGYTF.

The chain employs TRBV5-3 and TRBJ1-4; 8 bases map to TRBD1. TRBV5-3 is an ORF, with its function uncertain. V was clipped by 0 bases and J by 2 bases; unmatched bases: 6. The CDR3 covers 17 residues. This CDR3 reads CARSLECRQGTNEKLFF. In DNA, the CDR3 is TGTGCCAGAAGCTTGGAGTGCCGACAGGGGACTAATGAAAAACTGTTTTTT.

The CDR3 nucleotides read TGTGCCAGCAGCTTTCGACTAGCGGGGCCCACCCAAGAGACCCAGTACTTC. It codes for CASSFRLAGPTQETQYF. This chain uses TRBV7-2 with TRBJ2-5; 11 nucleotides line up with TRBD2. Germline V lookup: CDR1 SGHTA, CDR2 FQGNSA. Trimming cost V 3 bases and J 1 base; bases outside gene matches: 7. The CDR3 consists of 17 residues.

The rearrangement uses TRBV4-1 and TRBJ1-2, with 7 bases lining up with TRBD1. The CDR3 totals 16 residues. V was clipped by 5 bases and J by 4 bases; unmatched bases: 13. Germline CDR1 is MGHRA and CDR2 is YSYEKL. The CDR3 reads CASSGEEGALVYGYTF. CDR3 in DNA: TGCGCCAGCAGCGGGGAGGAGGGGGCATTAGTCTATGGCTACACCTTC.

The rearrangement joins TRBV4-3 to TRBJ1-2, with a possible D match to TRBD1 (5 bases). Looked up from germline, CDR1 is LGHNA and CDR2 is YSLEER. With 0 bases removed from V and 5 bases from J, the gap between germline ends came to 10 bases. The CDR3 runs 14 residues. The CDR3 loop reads CASSQDVGAYGYTF. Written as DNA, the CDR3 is TGCGCCAGCAGCCAAGATGTAGGGGCTTATGGCTACACCTTC.

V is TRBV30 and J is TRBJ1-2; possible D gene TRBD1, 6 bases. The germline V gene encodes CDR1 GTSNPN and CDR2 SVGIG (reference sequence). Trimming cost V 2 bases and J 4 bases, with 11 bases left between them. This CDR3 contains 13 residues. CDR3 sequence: CAWSLTGTYGYTF. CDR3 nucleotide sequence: TGTGCCTGGAGTTTAACAGGGACCTATGGCTACACCTTC.

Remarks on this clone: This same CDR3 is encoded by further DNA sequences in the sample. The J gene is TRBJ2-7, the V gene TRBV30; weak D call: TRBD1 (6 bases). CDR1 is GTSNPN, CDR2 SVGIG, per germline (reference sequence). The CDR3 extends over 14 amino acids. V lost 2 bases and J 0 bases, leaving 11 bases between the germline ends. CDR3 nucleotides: TGTGCCTGGAGTCTCGACAGGAGCTCCTACGAGCAGTACTTC. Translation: CAWSLDRSSYEQYF. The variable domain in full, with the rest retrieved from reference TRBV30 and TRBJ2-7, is SQTIHQWPATLVQPVGSPLSLECTVEGTSNPNLYWYRQAAGRGLQLLFYSVGIGQISSEVPQNLSASRPQDRQFILSSKKLLLSDSGFYLCAWSLDRSSYEQYFGPGTRLTVT.

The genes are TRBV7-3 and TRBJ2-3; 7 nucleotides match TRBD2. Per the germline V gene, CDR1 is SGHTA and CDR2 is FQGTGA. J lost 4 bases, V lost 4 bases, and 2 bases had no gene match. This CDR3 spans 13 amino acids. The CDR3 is CASSYGLADTQYF. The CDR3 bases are TGTGCCAGCAGCTACGGACTAGCAGATACGCAGTATTTT. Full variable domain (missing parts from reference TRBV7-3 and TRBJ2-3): GAGVSQTPSNKVTEKGKYVELRCDPISGHTALYWYRQSLGQGPEFLIYFQGTGAADDSGLPNDRFFAVRPEGSVSTLKIQRTERGDSAVYLCASSYGLADTQYFGPGTRLTVL.

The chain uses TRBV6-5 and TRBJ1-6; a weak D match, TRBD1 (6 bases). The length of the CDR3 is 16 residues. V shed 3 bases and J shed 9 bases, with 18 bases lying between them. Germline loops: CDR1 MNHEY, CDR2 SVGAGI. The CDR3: CASSYATGFQGSPLHF. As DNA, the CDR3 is TGTGCCAGCAGTTATGCCACAGGGTTTCAAGGTTCACCCCTCCACTTT.

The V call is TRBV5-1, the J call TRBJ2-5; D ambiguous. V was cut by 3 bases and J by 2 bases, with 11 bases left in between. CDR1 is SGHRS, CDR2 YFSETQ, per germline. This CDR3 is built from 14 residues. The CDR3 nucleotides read TGCGCCAGCAGCTCACCAGACATTCAAGAGACCCAGTACTTC. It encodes CASSSPDIQETQYF.

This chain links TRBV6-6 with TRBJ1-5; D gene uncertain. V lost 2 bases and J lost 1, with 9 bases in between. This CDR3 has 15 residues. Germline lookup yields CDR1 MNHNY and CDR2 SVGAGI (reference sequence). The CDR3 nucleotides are TGTGCCAGCAGTTACGGTCGTCTAAGCAATCAGCCCCAGCATTTT. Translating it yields CASSYGRLSNQPQHF.

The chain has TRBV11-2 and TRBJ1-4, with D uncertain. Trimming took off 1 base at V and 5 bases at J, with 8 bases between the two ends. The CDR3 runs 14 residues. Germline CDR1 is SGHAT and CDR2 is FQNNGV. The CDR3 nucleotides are TGTGCCAGCAGCTTAGGGCCGGAAAATGAAAAACTGTTTTTT. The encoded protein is CASSLGPENEKLFF. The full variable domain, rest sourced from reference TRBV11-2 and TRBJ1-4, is EAGVAQSPRYKIIEKRQSVAFWCNPISGHATLYWYQQILGQGPKLLIQFQNNGVVDDSQLPKDRFSAERLKGVDSTLKIQPAKLEDSAVYLCASSLGPENEKLFFGSGTQLSVL.

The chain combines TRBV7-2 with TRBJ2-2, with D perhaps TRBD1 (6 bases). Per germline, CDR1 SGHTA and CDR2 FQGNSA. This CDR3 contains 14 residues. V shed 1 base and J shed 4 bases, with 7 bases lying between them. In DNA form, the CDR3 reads TGTGCCAGCAGCTTAGGGGGGCTCACCGGGGAGCTGTTTTTT. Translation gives CASSLGGLTGELFF.

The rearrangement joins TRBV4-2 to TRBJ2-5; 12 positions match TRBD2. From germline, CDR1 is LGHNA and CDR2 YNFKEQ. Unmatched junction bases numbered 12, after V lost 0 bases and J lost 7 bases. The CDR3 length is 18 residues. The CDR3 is CASSQEALAGGPSGTQYF. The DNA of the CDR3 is TGTGCCAGCAGCCAAGAAGCACTAGCGGGGGGTCCAAGTGGGACCCAGTACTTC.